This T cell receptor (beta chain) was obtained from a study of blood T cells in healthy people across ages. Primers used in a second PCR of about 7 to 12 cycles were a sample-barcoded 5' primer and a J-beta primer mix. TCRdb reprocessed the 5' RACE reads via MiXCR and lists one record per CDR3 protein. Here the sample spans hundreds of thousands of distinct CDR3 sequences, approximately 60% being singletons. Findings of the study overall: Unsorted PBMC material precluded a definitive naive versus antigen-experienced comparison. Diversity was higher, and naive CD4+ cells more numerous, in long-lived donors than in aged donors.

The study recruited healthy Caucasian donors from Russia who were aged about 6 to 95. V dropped 2 bases and J dropped 7; count of bases not matched to a gene: 13. Germline V CDR1 and CDR2: SQVTM, ANQGSEA. This CDR3 has 15 amino acids. As to this clonotype: What it recognizes is unknown.

Source material: blood. The chain has TRBV29-1 and TRBJ2-7; TRBD1 agrees at 8 bases. This clonotype originated in a man aged 35-49 years in good health. In DNA, the CDR3 is TGCAGCGTTGAAAGGGCAGGGGGCTTTATCCATGAGCAGTACTTC. Translating gives CSVERAGGFIHEQYF.